This T cell receptor (beta chain) was sequenced for a study of blood T cell repertoires in COVID-19 (dated by TCRdb to the early 2020s). Notes on the research overall: The collaborator samples originated in the United States, Italy and Spain and spanned the acute and convalescent phases of COVID-19. Subjects who had been exposed to COVID-19, were actively infected with it, or had recovered from it provided the deeply sampled blood TCRbeta repertoires that made up the dataset. The prospective study material was composed of cDNA or gDNA derived from T cells, B-cell-depleted T cells, or PBMCs. The repertoires were released in a freely available public database intended as a resource for research on the immune response to SARS-CoV-2. The samples were drawn from the first 160 participants of the ongoing ImmuneRACE study and from more than 1,000 subjects provided by 6 global collaborators. HLA class I and class II types, where available, came from metadata supplied by the sample provider rather than from assay-based typing. Sample metadata almost always included a de-identified subject ID, COVID-19 status, age in years and sex.

Study-level results and caveats: The quantity of clinical and demographic metadata differed by source and by participant and was supplied without curation.

TCRbeta CDR3 regions were amplified from genomic DNA using the immunoSEQ Assay, a bias-controlled multiplex PCR. Regarding the original processing steps: Nucleated cell counts per sample were estimated from amplification of reference gene primers within the assay. Sequence reads were collapsed and filtered to measure the absolute abundance of every unique TCRbeta CDR3 rearrangement. Productive Simpson clonality was computed per sample as the square root of Simpson's diversity index over productive rearrangements. This immuneACCESS table, as held by TCRdb, lists in-frame sequences with V and J called but not all clones. Of the missing ones, under half trace to an unresolved V gene in checked studies; the others have no known cause. Clone size and V and J calls were adopted from that table, with D and trimming inferred from the DNA. Counted in this sample were about 41,000 clones; around 81% of them appeared once. Of the sample, around 40% is held by the ten largest clones.

The collaborating institutions used their own protocols to collect whole blood in K2EDTA tubes. For TCRbeta analysis, collaborators shipped samples in one of three forms: frozen whole blood, isolated PBMCs, or DNA extracted from either of those sample types. Note on this clone: Its antigen is still unknown. Base qualities are not recorded, but no much larger clone differs from it by a single base.

Reading the germline V gene gives CDR1 MDHEN and CDR2 SYDVKM. V and J are trimmed by 9 bases and 3 bases, and the gene matches miss 9 bases of the junction. The CDR3 sequence holds 14 residues, the cysteine and phenylalanine included. The kept DNA is CDR3 alone, 42 bases in frame from the first base. Material: peripheral blood. The sequence came from an elderly woman with acute or convalescent COVID-19. The chain is encoded by TRBV28 joined to TRBJ2-5; 8 bases in the middle match TRBD1. The DNA reads TGTGCCAGGGACAGGGTTCTCCCTAAAGAGACCCAGTACTTC. This sequence encodes CARDRVLPKETQYF.